This TCR beta chain was found in a study of CD8+CD57+ T cells in acquired aplastic anemia. The overall study: Across the sorted CD4+ and CD8+ cells, DNA amounts averaged roughly 3.5 ug.

Findings of the study overall: The study identified twenty-nine CD8+ CDR3 sequences shared by patients and controls. Patients versus controls showed no significant CD8+ Simpson's diversity difference.

Genomic DNA served as template for TCR beta VDJ and CDR3 profiling. In TCRdb, the reads were re-called with MiXCR into one record per CDR3 protein. The sample consists of around 180,000 distinct CDR3 sequences, 55% to 80% of them appearing once. The CDR3 is 15 residues long. Unmatched junction bases numbered 8, after V lost 5 bases and J lost 1 base. Germline values: CDR1 SGHRS, CDR2 YFSETQ. This clonotype was seen more than once but under ten times. Its antigen is not identified. This chain uses TRBV5-1 with TRBJ2-7, with 8 bases matching TRBD2. The specimen was sorted CD4+, CD8+, or CD8+CD57+ T cells (not recorded which) from PBMCs. This receptor was obtained from a human donor in good health. CDR3 DNA: TGCGCCAGCAGGGCCGGGACTAGTGGTTCCTACGAGCAGTACTTC. The encoded protein is CASRAGTSGSYEQYF.